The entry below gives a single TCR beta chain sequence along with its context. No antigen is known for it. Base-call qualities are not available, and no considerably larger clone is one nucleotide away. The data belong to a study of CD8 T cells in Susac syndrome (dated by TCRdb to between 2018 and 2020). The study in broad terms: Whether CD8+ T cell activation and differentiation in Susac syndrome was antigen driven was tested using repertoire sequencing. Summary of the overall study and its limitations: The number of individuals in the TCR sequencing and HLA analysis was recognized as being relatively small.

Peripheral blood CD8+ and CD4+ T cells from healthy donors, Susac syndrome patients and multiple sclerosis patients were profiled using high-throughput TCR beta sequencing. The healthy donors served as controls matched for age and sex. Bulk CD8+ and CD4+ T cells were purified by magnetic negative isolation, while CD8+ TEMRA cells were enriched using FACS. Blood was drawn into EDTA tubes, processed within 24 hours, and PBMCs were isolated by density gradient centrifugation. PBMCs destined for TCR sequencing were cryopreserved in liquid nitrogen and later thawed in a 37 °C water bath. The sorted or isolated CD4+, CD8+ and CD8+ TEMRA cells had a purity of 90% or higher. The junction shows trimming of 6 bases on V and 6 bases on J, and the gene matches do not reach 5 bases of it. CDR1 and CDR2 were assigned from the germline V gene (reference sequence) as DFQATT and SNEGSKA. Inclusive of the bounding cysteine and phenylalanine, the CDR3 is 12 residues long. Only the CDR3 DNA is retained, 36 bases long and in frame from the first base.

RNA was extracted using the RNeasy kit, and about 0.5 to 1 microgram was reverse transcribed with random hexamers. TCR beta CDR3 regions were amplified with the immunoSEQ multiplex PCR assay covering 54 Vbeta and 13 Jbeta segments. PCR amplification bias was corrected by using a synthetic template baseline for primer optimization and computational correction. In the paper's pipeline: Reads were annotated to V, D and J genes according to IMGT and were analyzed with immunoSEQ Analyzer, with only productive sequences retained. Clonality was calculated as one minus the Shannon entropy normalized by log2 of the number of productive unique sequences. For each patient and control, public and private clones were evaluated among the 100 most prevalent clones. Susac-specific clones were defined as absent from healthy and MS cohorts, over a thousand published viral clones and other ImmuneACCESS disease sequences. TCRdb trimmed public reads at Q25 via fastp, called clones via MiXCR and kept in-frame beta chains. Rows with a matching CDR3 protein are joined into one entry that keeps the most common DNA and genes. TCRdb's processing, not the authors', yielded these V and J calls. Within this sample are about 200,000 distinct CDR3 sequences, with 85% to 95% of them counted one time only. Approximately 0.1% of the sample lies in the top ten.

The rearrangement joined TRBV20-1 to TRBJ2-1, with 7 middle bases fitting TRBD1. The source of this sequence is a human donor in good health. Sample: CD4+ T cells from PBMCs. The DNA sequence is TGCAGTGCGACGGGGACAGTCAATGAGCAGTTCTTC. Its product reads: CSATGTVNEQFF.